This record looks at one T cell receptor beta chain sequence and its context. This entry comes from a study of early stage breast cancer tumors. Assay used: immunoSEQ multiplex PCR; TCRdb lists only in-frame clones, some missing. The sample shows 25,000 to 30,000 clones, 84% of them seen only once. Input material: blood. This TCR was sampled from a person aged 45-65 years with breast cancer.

CDR3 region: CASSLEVTQYF. For the CDR3, the DNA is TGCGCCAGCAGCTTGGAGGTAACCCAGTACTTC. The chain is built from TRBV5-1 and TRBJ2-5; D ambiguous. This CDR3 comprises 11 residues. CDR1 is SGHRS and CDR2 is YFSETQ in the germline V gene. V lost 0 bases and J lost 8, with 5 bases in between.